This TCR beta chain is from a study of control samples from healthy donors and cancer patients. Measured with immunoSEQ multiplex PCR; TCRdb has only the in-frame clones, and not every one. The profile covers some 160,000 clones, with approximately 90% appearing a single time and 0.65% to 0.75% taken by the ten largest. Trimming took 5 bases from V and 0 from J, leaving 13 bases between them. Germline V gene lookup returns CDR1 MGHRA and CDR2 YSYEKL. The CDR3 totals 15 residues. The genes are TRBV4-1 and TRBJ2-5, with D uncertain. Material: blood. The sequence was obtained from a woman aged 25 to 45 in good health. The CDR3 here is CASSNPGRNQETQYF. The CDR3 bases are TGCGCCAGCAGCAACCCTGGGCGGAACCAAGAGACCCAGTACTTC.